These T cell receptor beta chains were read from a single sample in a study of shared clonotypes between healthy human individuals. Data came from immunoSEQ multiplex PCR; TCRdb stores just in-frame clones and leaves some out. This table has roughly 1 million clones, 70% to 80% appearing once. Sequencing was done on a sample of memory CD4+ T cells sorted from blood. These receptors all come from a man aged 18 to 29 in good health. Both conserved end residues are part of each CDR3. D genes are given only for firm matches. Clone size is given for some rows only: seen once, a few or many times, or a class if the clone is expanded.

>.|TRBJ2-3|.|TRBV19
CASSIKVDSPQYF
TGTGCCAGTAGTATAAAGGTGGACAGCCCGCAGTATTTT
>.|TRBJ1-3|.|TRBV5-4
CASSLAGQGPRNTIYF
TGTGCCAGCAGCTTGGCCGGGCAGGGTCCTCGAAACACCATATATTTT
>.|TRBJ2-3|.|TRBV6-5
CASTGQRPPDTQYF
TGTGCCAGCACAGGGCAGCGGCCACCAGATACGCAGTATTTT
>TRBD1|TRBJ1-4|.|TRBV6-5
CASSYSLTGTNEKLFF
TGTGCCAGCAGTTACTCTTTGACAGGGACTAATGAAAAACTGTTTTTT
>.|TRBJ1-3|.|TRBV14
CASSQGGPGNTIYF
TGTGCCAGCAGCCAGGGGGGACCTGGAAACACCATATATTTT
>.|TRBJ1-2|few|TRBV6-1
CASSEGSSKIANYGYTF
TGTGCCAGCAGTGAAGGGTCGTCGAAAATAGCTAACTATGGCTACACCTTC
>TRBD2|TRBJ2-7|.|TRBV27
CASSEGLGSYEQYF
TGTGCCAGCAGTGAAGGACTAGGTTCCTACGAGCAGTACTTC
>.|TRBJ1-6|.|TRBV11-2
CASSLGREPSSPLHF
TGTGCCAGCAGCTTAGGGAGGGAACCCAGTTCACCCCTCCACTTT
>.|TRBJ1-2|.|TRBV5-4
CASSLVGYGYTF
TGTGCCAGCAGCTTGGTAGGATATGGCTACACCTTC
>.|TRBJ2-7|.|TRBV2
CASNPTVQYEQYF
TGTGCCAGCAACCCGACAGTACAGTACGAGCAGTACTTC
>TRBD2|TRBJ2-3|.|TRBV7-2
CASSSRSGSADTQYF
TGTGCCAGCAGCTCCCGTAGCGGGAGTGCAGATACGCAGTATTTT
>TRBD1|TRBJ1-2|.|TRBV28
CASSLYSPTGDSYGYTF
TGTGCCAGCAGTTTATACTCTCCGACAGGGGATTCCTATGGCTACACCTTC
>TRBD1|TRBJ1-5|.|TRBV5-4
CASSGTGGNQPQHF
TGTGCCAGCAGCGGGACAGGGGGCAATCAGCCCCAGCATTTT
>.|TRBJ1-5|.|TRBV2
CASSEQGTQPQHF
TGTGCCAGCAGCGAACAGGGAACCCAGCCCCAGCATTTT
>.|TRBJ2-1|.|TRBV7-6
CASSFSGDYNEQFF
TGTGCCAGCAGCTTTTCAGGGGACTACAATGAGCAGTTCTTC
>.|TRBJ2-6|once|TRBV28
CASAGISAGSGANVLTF
TGTGCCAGCGCCGGGATCTCGGCGGGCTCTGGGGCCAACGTCCTGACTTTC
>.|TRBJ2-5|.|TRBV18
CASSPNGAQETQYF
TGTGCCAGCTCACCAAATGGGGCTCAAGAGACCCAGTACTTC
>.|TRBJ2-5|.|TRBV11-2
CASSPVWKETQYF
TGTGCCAGCAGCCCCGTGTGGAAAGAGACCCAGTACTTC
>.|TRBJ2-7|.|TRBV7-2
CASSLAGVTHEQYF
TGTGCCAGCAGCTTAGCTGGGGTTACTCACGAGCAGTACTTC
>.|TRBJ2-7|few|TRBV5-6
CASSLPGVATYEQYF
TGTGCCAGCAGTCTTCCGGGAGTTGCCACCTACGAGCAGTACTTC